What follows are 10 T cell receptor beta chains derived from one specimen sequenced in a study of read filtering for tumor transcriptome and immune sequencing. The library was built from about 400 ng RNA with molecular barcoded adaptors for alpha/delta and beta/gamma chains. Each CDR3 protein is one row after TCRdb ran MiXCR on the reads. This sample has approximately 61,000 distinct CDR3 sequences, with around 21% found just once. The sample comprised a population of CD138-negative cells sorted from bone marrow. These receptors were obtained from a donor at least 40 years old with multiple myeloma.

This clonotype was recorded once. A much more abundant neighbour one base away suggests this may be a read error. The chain recombines TRBV10-3 with TRBJ2-7, with 7 nucleotides matching TRBD1. CDR1 is ENHRY and CDR2 is SYGVKD in the germline V gene. This CDR3 contains 13 residues. V dropped 11 bases and J dropped 7; count of bases not matched to a gene: 14. The CDR3 sequence is CAASPGQLSEQYF. CDR3 bases: TGTGCCGCCTCTCCGGGACAGCTATCGGAGCAGTACTTC.

This clonotype was counted ten times or more. The rearrangement joins TRBV11-1 to TRBJ2-7; D possibly corresponds to TRBD2 (6 bases). CDR1 and CDR2 (germline): SGHAT, FQDESV (reference sequence). The CDR3 sequence is 15 residues long. The V gene lost 0 bases and the J gene lost 2 bases, with 11 bases spanning the gap. CDR3 coding DNA: TGTGCCAGCAGCTTAGCTGTTACGGGGGCCTACGAGCAGTACTTC. It specifies CASSLAVTGAYEQYF.

This clonotype appeared many times. This chain uses TRBV7-2 with TRBJ2-1; D perhaps matches TRBD2 (6 bases). V was pared by 2 bases and J by 8 bases, with 16 bases between. This CDR3 has 15 residues. CDR1 and CDR2 (germline): SGHTA, FQGNSA. The CDR3 loop reads CASSLSYRELYEQFF. The DNA for the CDR3 is TGTGCCAGCAGCTTATCTTACCGGGAGTTGTATGAGCAGTTCTTC.

In this sample, this clonotype turned up a few times. The chain links TRBV20-1 to TRBJ2-2, with 7 bases lining up with TRBD2. V lost 5 bases and J lost 3; bases outside the gene matches: 3. Germline CDR1 reads DFQATT; CDR2 reads SNEGSKA (reference sequence). This CDR3 has 13 residues. CDR3 sequence: CSAYRGDTGELFF. The CDR3 coding sequence is TGCAGTGCTTACCGGGGGGACACCGGGGAGCTGTTTTTT.

The CDR3 nucleotides read TGTGCCAGCAGCTCGCGGGGACAGGGGATAAGAGATACGCAGTATTTT. It is translated as CASSSRGQGIRDTQYF. The V and J genes are TRBV11-2 and TRBJ2-3, with 10 bases that match TRBD1. The V gene end was trimmed by 4 bases and the J gene end by 5 bases; junction bases not matched to a gene: 9. Germline V lookup: CDR1 SGHAT, CDR2 FQNNGV. This CDR3 comprises 16 residues.

This clonotype was seen many times. The chain joins TRBV28 to TRBJ2-5, with D perhaps TRBD1 (6 bases). The V end was cut by 8 bases, the J end by 2 bases, with 12 bases between. CDR3 size: 13 residues. The V gene's germline CDR1 is MDHEN and CDR2 SYDVKM. CDR3 loop: CASQTGKQETQYF. The CDR3, as DNA: TGTGCCAGCCAAACAGGGAAACAAGAGACCCAGTACTTC. The full variable domain, rest sourced from reference TRBV28 and TRBJ2-5, is DVKVTQSSRYLVKRTGEKVFLECVQDMDHENMFWYRQDPGLGLRLIYFSYDVKMKEKGDIPEGYSVSREKKERFSLILESASTNQTSMYLCASQTGKQETQYFGPGTRLLVL.

This clonotype was counted ten times or more. This chain connects TRBV12-3 or TRBV12-4 to TRBJ2-6; 9 bases fit TRBD1. Germline trimming cut 5 bases from V and 2 bases from J; bases unmatched to any gene: 10. The CDR3 is made up of 18 amino acids. The CDR3 nucleotides are TGTGCCAGCAGTCTAGGGGGACAGGGACACCCTGGGGCCAACGTCCTGACTTTC. This sequence encodes CASSLGGQGHPGANVLTF.

In its sample, this clonotype was seen many times. This chain uses TRBV20-1 with TRBJ2-4, with unresolved D. This CDR3 spans 13 amino acids. V lost 4 bases, J lost 8 bases, and 15 bases lay in between. The germline CDR1 and CDR2 sequences are DFQATT and SNEGSKA (reference sequence). The CDR3 DNA reads TGCAGTGCTAAGCCTATCAGTGGGTACATTCAGTACTTC. The encoded protein is CSAKPISGYIQYF.

This clonotype was recorded at least ten times. The chain carries TRBV3-1 and TRBJ2-7; either TRBD1 or TRBD2 may supply D (5 bases each). The V gene's germline CDR1 is LGHDT and CDR2 YNNKEL (reference sequence). The CDR3 is 15 amino acids. Trimming shortened V by 3 bases and J by 0 bases, and 12 bases separated the two germline ends. The CDR3 sequence: CASSHEGRASYEQYF. CDR3 nucleotides: TGTGCCAGCAGCCATGAGGGGAGAGCCTCCTACGAGCAGTACTTC.

Comment on this clonotype: One end of the junction is discordant with germline, which a read error may explain. The chain uses TRBV27 and TRBJ1-1, with a possible D match to TRBD1 (6 bases). This CDR3 comprises 12 residues. The germline V gene encodes CDR1 MNHEY and CDR2 SMNVEV (reference sequence). CDR3 DNA sequence: TGTGCCACAAAAACCAGGGGAACTGAAGCTTCCTTT. Its translation is CATKTRGTEASF.